The source of this TCR beta chain is a study of siplizumab effects on memory and regulatory T cells (dated by TCRdb to about 2019). For context, the study as a whole: The study looked at the effect of siplizumab, an anti-CD2 antibody, on alloreactive T-cell subsets in allogeneic mixed lymphocyte reactions made from human PBMCs. The full study reports these points: Siplizumab significantly lowered the cumulative frequency of alloreactive sequences that could be traced to unstimulated CD4+ memory T cells. The suppressive function of proliferating Tregs from siplizumab cultures was not functionally confirmed. Because sequences at frequencies below about 10^-5 were poorly captured, only a minor fraction of alloreactive clones could be mapped back to unstimulated subsets. In reactions with siplizumab, an average of 68.8% of mappable alloreactive CD4+ clones were Treg-derived, compared with roughly 26% in control reactions. Unstimulated naive T cells appeared to be more diverse than memory T cells, and naive cells seemed to make a substantial contribution to the alloresponse. For roughly 75-96% of proliferating CD4+ or CD8+ clones, no naive or memory phenotype could be assigned.

V is shortened by 1 base, J by 7 bases, and the region joining them spans 19 bases. Its CDR3 holds 16 amino acids, cysteine through phenylalanine. Only the CDR3 part of the read is kept: 48 bases, read in frame from the first base. CDR1 and CDR2, per the germline V gene, are MGHRA and YSYEKL. With respect to this clone: Its antigen specificity is not known. It has no much larger one-base neighbor in the sample; base qualities were not kept.

Libraries were made using the immunoSEQ multiplex PCR assay. About 10^5 TCR templates per sample were assayed on the deep sequencing platform. Genomic DNA extracted from sorted T cells was the material used for TCRbeta CDR3 sequencing. In the paper's pipeline: The R programming language was used for the clonal analysis of the TCRbeta CDR3 data. Alloreactive CD4+ and CD8+ clones were defined by comparing unstimulated samples with post-reaction CFSE-low samples. Regulatory or non-regulatory origin of alloreactive CD4+ clones was assigned by matching sequences to the sorted unstimulated Treg and non-Treg repertoires. Entries here come from immuneACCESS through TCRdb and include only in-frame sequences with V and J called. Some clones fail to appear in such tables; in the studies checked, an unresolved V gene covers under half of the shortfall, and the cause of the remainder is unknown. Clonal size and the V and J genes are those of that table, whereas D and trimming came from the DNA. Within this sample are approximately 68,000 clones, with about 90% of them counted one time only. The ten top clones hold roughly 30% of the sample.

Sorted unstimulated T cells and proliferating T cells recovered from mixed lymphocyte reactions were subjected to TCRbeta CDR3 sequencing. Fresh whole blood from roughly ten HLA-typed healthy donors served as the source for isolating PBMCs. Sequencing was carried out using CD8+ T cells sorted from blood. The chain joins TRBV4-1 to TRBJ2-5; the D gene is perhaps TRBD2, from 6 matching bases. The source is a human donor in good health. The CDR3 loop reads CASSQVAANIEGTQYF. The DNA sequence follows: TGCGCCAGCAGCCAAGTAGCGGCGAACATAGAAGGGACCCAGTACTTC.